This TCR beta chain is drawn from a study of T cells in Graves' hyperthyroidism and ophthalmopathy. This clonotype was seen many times. From RNA transcripts, TCR beta CDR3 regions were amplified. TCR CDR3 underwent first-round RT-PCR with the HTBI primer set. TCRdb recomputed calls from the multiplex PCR reads with MiXCR, one row per CDR3 protein. The sample lists about 400,000 distinct CDR3 sequences, 14% to 15% seen once, with about 30% in the top ten. With 4 bases clipped from V and 5 bases from J, the junction kept 10 bases outside the gene matches. Germline CDR1 is KGHSH and CDR2 is LQKENI. CDR3 length: 15 residues.

The chain employs TRBV18 and TRBJ1-1; TRBD1 agrees at 7 bases. The sequencing input was blood. The source of this sequence is a woman between 25 and 40 years old with Graves' hyperthyroidism. CDR3 nucleotide sequence: TGTGCCAGCTCACAACCGGGACAGCAAGGAACTGAAGCTTTCTTT. Its translation is CASSQPGQQGTEAFF.